These 6 T cell receptor beta chains originate from one sample sequenced in a study of shared clonotypes between healthy human individuals. Only in-frame clones appear in the TCRdb table, and some are missing; sequencing was by immunoSEQ multiplex PCR. The profile shows under 2,500,000 clones, approximately 94% of them singletons. The sequencing input was naive CD4+ T cells sorted from blood. The subset denotes: CD45RA+ positively selected. These receptors were collected from a man between 18 and 35 years old in good health.

This chain connects TRBV5-6 to TRBJ2-7; 7 bases are a match to TRBD1. This CDR3 has 15 amino acids. Germline CDR1 reads SGHDT; CDR2 reads YYEEEE. V was clipped by 4 bases and J by 2 bases; unmatched bases: 9. CDR3 in amino acids: CASSLTGTAPYEQYF. CDR3 nucleotide sequence: TGTGCCAGCAGCCTAACCGGGACAGCCCCCTACGAGCAGTACTTC.

V is TRBV5-1 and J is TRBJ2-7; no reliable D call. The CDR3 runs 11 residues. Germline lookup yields CDR1 SGHRS and CDR2 YFSETQ. V dropped 7 bases and J dropped 3 bases, with 8 bases sitting between them. The CDR3 is CASGVGYEQYF. The CDR3 coding sequence is TGCGCCAGCGGGGTGGGCTACGAGCAGTACTTC.

The V gene is TRBV19, the J gene TRBJ1-2; 10 bases map to TRBD1. This CDR3 is built from 18 residues. Losses at the gene ends were 7 bases for V and 2 bases for J; bases not matched to a gene: 16. From germline, CDR1 is LNHDA and CDR2 SQIVND (reference sequence). CDR3: CASKVRQGARGSNYGYTF. DNA of the CDR3: TGTGCCAGTAAAGTCCGACAGGGGGCGCGGGGATCCAACTATGGCTACACCTTC.

The chain carries TRBV7-2 and TRBJ2-2, with TRBD1 matching over 10 bases. The CDR3 totals 15 residues. CDR1 is SGHTA and CDR2 is FQGNSA in the germline V gene. V shed 4 bases and J 6 bases; nucleotides not matched to a gene: 5. The CDR3 region has the DNA TGTGCCAGCAGCTCGGGACAGGGGTCTTCCGGGGAGCTGTTTTTT. Its protein is CASSSGQGSSGELFF.

V and J are TRBV6-6 and TRBJ2-2; 9 bases match TRBD1. J gave up 6 bases and V 2 bases, and 4 bases lay outside the gene matches. The germline V gene has CDR1 MNHNY and CDR2 SVGAGI (reference sequence). This CDR3 comprises 15 residues. The CDR3, as DNA: TGTGCCAGCAGTTACGGGGACAGGGAGGCCGGGGAGCTGTTTTTT. It is translated as CASSYGDREAGELFF.

This rearrangement joins TRBV2 to TRBJ2-7; D is undetermined. V was cut by 6 bases and J by 3 bases, with 12 bases left in between. The CDR3 has 13 residues. The V gene's germline CDR1 is SNHLY and CDR2 FYNNEI. DNA of the CDR3: TGTGCCAGCAGGCCATTACAAAGCTACGAGCAGTACTTC. Residues: CASRPLQSYEQYF.